These T cell receptor beta chains were read from a single sample in a study of shared clonotypes between healthy human individuals. Profiled with immunoSEQ multiplex PCR; TCRdb holds only in-frame clones, not every one. The repertoire holds over a million clones, with roughly 96% as singletons. Sequenced: naive CD4+ T cells sorted from blood. Every receptor here comes from a young man in good health. The conserved cysteine and the conserved F or W are not part of the CDR3 here.

cdr3_aa v_call
ASSLGGRPTYEQY TRBV13
ATGQGLSYGYT TRBV6-1
AISGGPGIYEQY TRBV10-3
ASSLGPDSRSNQPQH TRBV7-6
ASSYRGLDEQF TRBV6-5
ASSHGLADRELF TRBV4-3
ASSVGGRVADTQY TRBV6-1
AISSGTSPSYEQY TRBV10-3
ASSRDSYNQPQH TRBV19
ASRVVGTVNTEAF TRBV28
ASSTLWRSMTDTQY TRBV27
ASRAGGVTYHEQY TRBV28
AWGRDREQF TRBV30
ASSLAGGETQY TRBV5-1
ASSQVATHYNEQF TRBV14
ASSQDPNFRSTDTQY TRBV4-3
ASSVSGRPNEKLF TRBV25-1
ASSTGGTDTQY TRBV2
ATRTGGRNEQF TRBV10-3
SVGDWTGELF TRBV29-1
ASTPRTSGLYEQY TRBV5-8
ASSYSTRGNYGYT TRBV6-6